A selection of T cell receptor beta chains follows, all from one sample in a study of identical twins. MiXCR, applied by TCRdb to the 5' RACE reads, yields one record per CDR3 protein. Among approximately 680,000 distinct CDR3 sequences, 7.1% were seen once, and the ten largest hold 1.5% to 2%. This same sample was also part of a study on yellow fever vaccine responses in identical twins.

The sample comprised PBMCs. The receptors here all came from a woman under 30 in good health. Both conserved end residues are part of each CDR3. A D gene is named only where the DNA matches it firmly. Expanded clones get a size class; other rows say once, few or many, or leave the size out.

len	d_gene	abundance	j_gene	v_gene	CDR3nt	CDR3aa
12	-	many	TRBJ2-7	TRBV2	TGTGCCAGCAGATTCAGGGATTCCGAGCAGTACTTC	CASRFRDSEQYF
17	-	many	TRBJ2-1	TRBV12-3/TRBV12-4	TGTGCCAGCAGAAAGTCTGAGGGGTCCAGCTCCTACAATGAGCAGTTCTTC	CASRKSEGSSSYNEQFF
17	TRBD1	few	TRBJ1-4	TRBV28	TGTGCCAGCAGTTTACCCGGACAGGGACTTGCTAATGAAAAACTGTTTTTT	CASSLPGQGLANEKLFF
15	TRBD1	many	TRBJ2-2	TRBV6-1	TGTGCCAGCAGCGATCGACAGGGACGGACCGGGGAGCTGTTTTTT	CASSDRQGRTGELFF
13	-	few	TRBJ2-7	TRBV4-1	TGCGCCAGCAGCCAAGACTCCCTCGGGGAGCAGTACTTC	CASSQDSLGEQYF
14	-	few	TRBJ2-1	TRBV27	TGTGCCAGCAGTTTGGGACCGCACTACAATGAGCAGTTCTTC	CASSLGPHYNEQFF
16	TRBD2	-	TRBJ2-3	TRBV29-1	TGCAGCGCTCGAAGATCGGGGGGAGAGGTTTCAGATACGCAGTATTTT	CSARRSGGEVSDTQYF
13	-	-	TRBJ1-2	TRBV14	TGTGCCAGCAGCCAAGTACAGACCTATGGCTACACCTTC	CASSQVQTYGYTF
16	-	-	TRBJ1-2	TRBV4-1	TGCGCCAGCAGCCAAGATTCAGGATTAGGGAACTATGGCTACACCTTC	CASSQDSGLGNYGYTF
16	TRBD1	few	TRBJ2-6	TRBV4-1	TGCGCCAGCAGCCAAGCAGGGGGCTCTGGGGCCAACGTCCTGACTTTC	CASSQAGGSGANVLTF
16	-	many	TRBJ2-2	TRBV12-3/TRBV12-4	TGTGCCAGCAGCCCACTAGTGCCCACGAACACCGGGGAGCTGTTTTTT	CASSPLVPTNTGELFF
14	-	many	TRBJ1-5	TRBV2	TGTGCCAGCAGTGAAGCTACGGGAAATCAGCCCCAGCATTTT	CASSEATGNQPQHF
14	-	many	TRBJ1-4	TRBV12-3/TRBV12-4	TGTGCCAGCAAAACAGGGTCCACTAATGAAAAACTGTTTTTT	CASKTGSTNEKLFF
16	-	few	TRBJ2-7	TRBV7-9	TGTGCCAGCAGCTTAGGCCCCGAACTCGGGGTTAGGGAGCAGTACTTC	CASSLGPELGVREQYF
17	TRBD2	-	TRBJ2-2	TRBV15	TGTGCCACCAGCAGAATCTCCGGGACTAGCAACCCCGGGGAGCTGTTTTTT	CATSRISGTSNPGELFF
14	-	-	TRBJ2-7	TRBV28	TGTGCCAGCAGTTTATTCCAGGACACCTACGAGCAGTACTTC	CASSLFQDTYEQYF
14	-	many	TRBJ2-2	TRBV7-3	TGTGCCAGCAGCTTAGGCGTGGGGCCCGGGGAGCTGTTTTTT	CASSLGVGPGELFF
14	-	few	TRBJ2-1	TRBV7-2	TGTGCCAGCAGCTCCGATACAGGGATGAATGAGCAGTTCTTC	CASSSDTGMNEQFF
15	-	-	TRBJ2-1	TRBV28	TGTGCCAGCCTCCTCGGGGAGGTAGGAGGAAATGAGCAGTTCTTC	CASLLGEVGGNEQFF
16	TRBD2	many	TRBJ2-3	TRBV5-1	TGCGCCAGCAGCCTCGGACTAGCGGTCAACACAGATACGCAGTATTTT	CASSLGLAVNTDTQYF
16	-	many	TRBJ2-4	TRBV9	TGTGCCAGCAGCGTAGAGTGGGGGGCCGCCAAAAACATTCAGTACTTC	CASSVEWGAAKNIQYF
14	-	few	TRBJ2-5	TRBV13	TGTGCCAGCAGCTTAAGGGCGGACCAAGAGACCCAGTACTTC	CASSLRADQETQYF
14	-	few	TRBJ2-3	TRBV20-1	TGCAGTGCTTCCGTGGGGGTCTACACAGATACGCAGTATTTT	CSASVGVYTDTQYF